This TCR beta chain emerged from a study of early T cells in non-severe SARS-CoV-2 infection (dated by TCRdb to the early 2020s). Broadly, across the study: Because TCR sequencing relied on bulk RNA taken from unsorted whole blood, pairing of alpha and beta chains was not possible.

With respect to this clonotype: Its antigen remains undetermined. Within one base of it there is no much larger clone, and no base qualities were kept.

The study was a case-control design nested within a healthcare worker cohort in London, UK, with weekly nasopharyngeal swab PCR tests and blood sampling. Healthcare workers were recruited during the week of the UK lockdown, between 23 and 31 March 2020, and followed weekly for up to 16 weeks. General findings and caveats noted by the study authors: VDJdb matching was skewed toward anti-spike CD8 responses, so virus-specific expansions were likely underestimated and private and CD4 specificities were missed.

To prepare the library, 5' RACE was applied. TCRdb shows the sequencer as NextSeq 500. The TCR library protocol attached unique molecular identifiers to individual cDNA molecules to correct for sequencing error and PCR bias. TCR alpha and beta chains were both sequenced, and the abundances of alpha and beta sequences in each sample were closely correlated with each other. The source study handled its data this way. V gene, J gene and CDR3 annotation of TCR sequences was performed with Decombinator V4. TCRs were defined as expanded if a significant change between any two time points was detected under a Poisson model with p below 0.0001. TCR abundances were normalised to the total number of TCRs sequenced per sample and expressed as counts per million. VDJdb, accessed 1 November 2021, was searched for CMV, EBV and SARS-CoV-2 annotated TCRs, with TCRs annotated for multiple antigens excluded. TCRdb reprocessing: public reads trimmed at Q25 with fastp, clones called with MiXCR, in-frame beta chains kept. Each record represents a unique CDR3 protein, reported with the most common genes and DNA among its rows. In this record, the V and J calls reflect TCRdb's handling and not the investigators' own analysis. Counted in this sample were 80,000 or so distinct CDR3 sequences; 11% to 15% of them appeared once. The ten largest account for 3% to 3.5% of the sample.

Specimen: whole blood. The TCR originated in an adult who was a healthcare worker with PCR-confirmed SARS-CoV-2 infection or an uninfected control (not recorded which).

CDR3 loop: CSVEDRVQNIQYF. The DNA reads as follows: TGCAGCGTTGAAGATCGTGTCCAAAACATTCAGTACTTC. The V gene is TRBV29-1 and the J gene is TRBJ2-4, with no reliable assignment of the D segment. V is clipped by 0 bases and J by 5 bases, and the sequence between their germline boundaries is 8 bases long. The germline V gene encodes CDR1 SQVTM and CDR2 ANQGSEA. Spanning cysteine to phenylalanine, the CDR3 consists of 13 amino acids. The only DNA kept is the CDR3, 39 bases in frame from the first base.